This T cell receptor (beta chain) derives from a study of OX40 agonist ivuxolimab in advanced cancers. The study in broad terms: Ivuxolimab, which targeted the costimulatory receptor OX40 (CD134), was an agonistic, fully human IgG2 monoclonal antibody. Intravenous ivuxolimab was administered to patients every 2 weeks at six dose levels: 0.01, 0.1, 0.3, 1.5, 3 and 10 mg/kg. The monotherapy dose-escalation portion (N of about 50 patients) of the phase I ivuxolimab trial is reported in the paper. In the dose-escalation cohort, more than 80% of patients were male, and the mean age was 60 years with a range of roughly 20 to 79. Partial responses occurred in three dose-escalation patients, of whom one had hepatocellular carcinoma and two had cutaneous melanoma. Patients were allowed to have had prior anti-PD-1, anti-PD-L1 or anti-CTLA-4 therapy, and roughly 40% of the dose-escalation patients had been treated with checkpoint inhibitors. Peripheral TCRbeta sequencing was intended to test whether TCR sequence diversity was altered and clonal T-cell expansion was caused by ivuxolimab. Of the 50 to 55 patients in dose escalation, around 19 had hepatocellular carcinoma, some 15 had melanoma, 9 had renal cell carcinoma and 9 had head and neck cancer.

For sequencing of the TCRbeta CDR3 region, genomic DNA was extracted from the sorted cells. The immunoSEQ Assay was used to sequence the TCRbeta CDR3 regions. TCRdb retrieved this table from immuneACCESS and kept in-frame rearrangements only. Not all clones are present; in checked studies, unresolved V genes account for under half, and no reason is known for the remainder. Here the sample has about 38,000 clones; nearly 90% occur a single time. The ten largest clones represent 40% to 45% of the sample. Patients with autoimmune disease history or receiving systemic immunosuppression were excluded from the trial. In every dose cohort, peripheral blood was drawn for TCR sequencing at baseline, cycle 4 day 1, and cycle 7 day 1. Samples were obtained from an open-label, multicenter, first-in-human phase I dose-escalation trial of ivuxolimab. Adults with locally advanced or metastatic melanoma, renal cell carcinoma, hepatocellular carcinoma or head and neck squamous cell carcinoma were enrolled in the trial. Before TCR sequencing, CD4+ T cells and CD8+ T cells were sorted from peripheral blood as separate populations.

There are 14 amino acids in the CDR3, from cysteine to phenylalanine inclusive. Only CDR3 DNA is held: 42 bases, read in frame from base 1. Per the germline V gene, MRHNA is the CDR1 and SNTAGT is the CDR2. Between the V and J ends, shortened by 0 bases and 8 bases respectively, the junction contains 12 bases. Concerning this clone: There is no known antigen for this receptor. No much larger clone exists at a distance of one base, and base qualities are not known.

Points the paper makes about the study in general: After ivuxolimab, CD8+ T cells had more expanded clones than CD4+ T cells on average. At doses of 0.1 to 3.0 mg/kg, clonal expansion of both CD4+ and CD8+ blood T cells was observed from baseline to week 6. In the 0.1-3.0 mg/kg groups, partial responders were among the patients with the lowest normalized peripheral clonal expansion, particularly in CD8+ T cells. The antigen specificity of the clonally expanded peripheral T cells was not determined. Low levels of normalized T-cell clonal expansion were also seen in some nonresponding patients.

The receptor was isolated from an adult with an advanced solid tumor such as melanoma, head and neck, liver or kidney cancer. The chain is encoded by TRBV6-4 joined to TRBJ2-3; the D gene could be TRBD1 or TRBD2, each one agreeing over 5 bases. Sample: CD4+ or CD8+ T cells sorted from blood, taken in a trial of the OX40 agonist ivuxolimab. Read as DNA, the sequence is TGTGCCAGCAGTGACTCGGGGGAACCCGGTACGCAGTATTTT. Translated, it gives CASSDSGEPGTQYF.